The 3 T cell receptor beta chains below were found in one sample sequenced in a study of PD-L1 blockade in urothelial cancer. Time point noted: peripheral blood 6 weeks after treatment start. Measured with immunoSEQ multiplex PCR; TCRdb has only the in-frame clones, and not every one. The repertoire holds more than 60,000 clones, 85% to 90% seen once, with 11% in the top ten. The sequencing used PBMCs, collected around atezolizumab (anti-PD-L1) treatment. The receptor source for this set is a man aged 55 to 70 with urothelial cancer.

V is TRBV19 and J is TRBJ2-3, with 7 bases identical to TRBD2. The CDR3 has 16 residues. Trimming took 10 bases from V and 0 from J; bases not matched to a gene: 13. Germline CDR1 LNHDA, CDR2 SQIVND (reference sequence). CDR3 region: CATGRGAGISTDTQYF. DNA for the CDR3: TGTGCCACGGGGAGGGGAGCCGGTATTAGCACAGATACGCAGTATTTT.

The chain carries TRBV5-1 and TRBJ1-1; no clear D. The CDR3 spans 12 residues. CDR1 is SGHRS, CDR2 YFSETQ, per germline. The ends were cut back, 2 bases at V and 8 bases at J, with 10 bases in the middle. The DNA of the CDR3 is TGCGCCAGCAGCTTCCTACCCCAAGAAGCTTTCTTT. As protein: CASSFLPQEAFF.

This rearrangement joins TRBV30 to TRBJ1-5; 8 bases are a match to TRBD1. This CDR3 spans 15 amino acids. CDR1 is GTSNPN, CDR2 SVGIG, per germline (reference sequence). With 5 bases clipped from V and 7 bases from J, the junction kept 13 bases outside the gene matches. The chain's CDR3 is CAWSRGQGARQPQHF. The CDR3 DNA follows: TGTGCCTGGTCCCGGGGGCAGGGGGCAAGACAGCCCCAGCATTTT. Together with reference TRBV30 and TRBJ1-5, the CDR3 gives the full variable domain: SQTIHQWPATLVQPVGSPLSLECTVEGTSNPNLYWYRQAAGRGLQLLFYSVGIGQISSEVPQNLSASRPQDRQFILSSKKLLLSDSGFYLCAWSRGQGARQPQHFGDGTRLSIL.